This T cell receptor (beta chain) was sequenced in a study of cytomegalovirus exposure and HLA in healthy donors. Healthy bone marrow donors made up the donor group. Of note for this clone: Its antigen is unknown.

This PCR relied on a set of 60 Vbeta primers and 13 Jbeta primers. Repertoires were generated with immunoSEQ multiplex PCR, while TCRdb's copy carries only in-frame clones and drops some. The ten top clones account for roughly 2%, within a sample of about 160,000 clones. The V end was cut by 5 bases, the J end by 3 bases, with 10 bases between. Germline-derived CDR1 and CDR2 are SGHVS and FQNEAQ. There are 13 residues in the CDR3. Findings of the study overall: Sequencing had likely introduced a cluster of highly shared sequence variants as an artifact. Earlier analysis found most TCR beta V segments productive about 87% or about 30% of the time. With later analysis, a missense DCLRE1C variant became linked to TCR beta V- and J-gene trimming.

The sequence came from a young man in good health and CMV-seronegative. Sequenced sample: PBMCs. The chain is built from TRBV7-8 and TRBJ2-5, with D maybe TRBD1 (6 bases). CDR3 residues: CASSGWTEETQYF. The CDR3 coding sequence is TGTGCCAGCAGCGGATGGACAGAAGAGACCCAGTACTTC.